This is a list of T cell receptor beta chains from one sample in a study of T cells after yellow fever vaccination. TCRdb re-analysed the 5' RACE reads in MiXCR, keeping a single row per CDR3 protein. Among more than 95,000 distinct CDR3 sequences listed, roughly 15% were seen once. The source material was CD8+ T cells sorted from PBMCs, sampled 5 days after the yellow fever booster vaccination. Receptor source: a man younger than 35 who received the YFV17D yellow fever vaccine. The CDR3 runs from the conserved cysteine through the conserved F or W. Each record gives: J gene, D gene, clone size, V gene, CDR3 protein, CDR3 DNA. D genes are given only for firm matches. Some rows mark clone size as missing; the rest say once, few, many or name a class of expanded clone.

>TRBJ2-5|TRBD1|NA|TRBV15
CATSRGLGTGETQYF
TGTGCCACCAGCAGAGGGCTAGGGACAGGAGAGACCCAGTACTTC
>TRBJ1-1|NA|few|TRBV10-3
CAISNRVNTEAFF
TGTGCCATCAGTAACAGGGTTAACACTGAAGCTTTCTTT
>TRBJ2-6|TRBD1|NA|TRBV5-4
CASSPGQGAGANVLTF
TGTGCCAGCAGCCCGGGACAGGGGGCTGGGGCCAACGTCCTGACTTTC
>TRBJ1-1|TRBD1|few|TRBV4-2
CASSPLDRGHTEAFF
TGTGCCAGCAGCCCCCTGGACAGGGGGCACACTGAAGCTTTCTTT
>TRBJ1-2|NA|NA|TRBV28
CASSRHIGGNYGYTF
TGTGCCAGCAGTAGGCATATAGGGGGGAACTATGGCTACACCTTC
>TRBJ2-1|TRBD2|few|TRBV7-9
CASSSGGGEQFF
TGTGCCAGCAGCTCGGGGGGGGGTGAGCAGTTCTTC
>TRBJ2-3|TRBD2|NA|TRBV29-1
CSARGGRTDTQYF
TGCAGCGCCCGGGGCGGGAGGACAGATACGCAGTATTTT
>TRBJ1-2|NA|few|TRBV29-1
CSVDRDYGYTF
TGCAGCGTTGATAGGGACTATGGCTACACCTTC
>TRBJ2-3|TRBD2|many|TRBV3-1
CASSQDLAGGHTDTQYF
TGTGCCAGCAGCCAAGATCTAGCGGGGGGCCACACAGATACGCAGTATTTT
>TRBJ2-3|NA|few|TRBV7-9
CASSLGLGESADTQYF
TGTGCCAGCAGCTTAGGGCTGGGGGAATCCGCAGATACGCAGTATTTT
>TRBJ2-7|TRBD2|many|TRBV5-1
CASSLGEAAGQEQYF
TGCGCCAGCAGCTTGGGAGAAGCAGCGGGGCAAGAGCAGTACTTC
>TRBJ1-2|NA|few|TRBV7-9
CASSQPDGYGYTF
TGTGCCTCCTCCCAACCGGATGGCTATGGCTACACCTTC
>TRBJ1-1|NA|NA|TRBV6-5
CASKRAKGVTTEAFF
TGTGCCAGCAAACGGGCCAAGGGTGTGACCACTGAAGCTTTCTTT
>TRBJ2-3|NA|many|TRBV4-3
CASSQGTGIYTDTQYF
TGCGCCAGCAGCCAAGGCACGGGGATATACACAGATACGCAGTATTTT
>TRBJ2-7|NA|NA|TRBV29-1
CSVESESSYEQYF
TGCAGCGTTGAGAGCGAAAGCTCCTACGAGCAGTACTTC
>TRBJ2-7|NA|few|TRBV7-9
CASSLSLPGFGEQYF
TGTGCCAGCAGCTTATCGTTACCTGGGTTCGGCGAGCAGTACTTC
>TRBJ2-5|NA|many|TRBV29-1
CSADTFQETQYF
TGCAGCGCCGACACCTTTCAAGAGACCCAGTACTTC
>TRBJ2-5|NA|NA|TRBV7-8
CASTDDRSQETQYF
TGTGCCAGCACCGATGACAGATCCCAAGAGACCCAGTACTTC
>TRBJ2-3|TRBD2|few|TRBV7-8
CASSSPPLAGAGDTQYF
TGTGCCAGCAGCTCCCCCCCTCTAGCGGGGGCTGGAGATACGCAGTATTTT
>TRBJ1-6|NA|few|TRBV29-1
CSVEDGTGTPLHF
TGCAGCGTTGAAGATGGAACGGGAACACCCCTCCACTTT
>TRBJ1-2|NA|NA|TRBV14
CASSQVYRAGERGYTF
TGTGCCAGCAGCCAAGTTTATCGAGCAGGGGAACGTGGCTACACCTTC
>TRBJ1-1|NA|few|TRBV7-9
CASIWGVTEAFF
TGTGCCAGCATTTGGGGGGTCACTGAAGCTTTCTTT
>TRBJ2-1|NA|few|TRBV4-3
CASSRQGDGYNEQFF
TGCGCCAGCAGCCGCCAGGGAGACGGATACAATGAGCAGTTCTTC
>TRBJ2-2|NA|few|TRBV4-2
CASSPHTGELFF
TGTGCCAGCAGCCCGCACACCGGGGAGCTGTTTTTT
>TRBJ2-2|TRBD2|NA|TRBV2
CASTRGANTGELFF
TGTGCCAGCACCCGGGGGGCGAACACCGGGGAGCTGTTTTTT
>TRBJ2-6|NA|NA|TRBV5-4
CASSIMGVPGANVLTF
TGTGCCAGCAGCATTATGGGGGTCCCTGGGGCCAACGTCCTGACTTTC
>TRBJ2-7|NA|NA|TRBV11-2
CASSDSAVEQYF
TGTGCCAGCAGCGATAGCGCGGTAGAGCAGTACTTC
>TRBJ1-1|TRBD1|few|TRBV7-9
CASSSAAGTGLNTEAFF
TGTGCCAGCAGCAGCGCGGCCGGGACAGGCCTGAACACTGAAGCTTTCTTT
>TRBJ1-6|TRBD1|many|TRBV4-1
CASSQDPPGGHSPLHF
TGCGCCAGCAGCCAAGATCCCCCAGGGGGCCACTCACCCCTCCACTTT
>TRBJ2-1|NA|NA|TRBV7-6
CASSGLGGARNEQFF
TGTGCCAGCAGCGGTTTGGGGGGCGCTAGGAATGAGCAGTTCTTC
>TRBJ1-5|NA|NA|TRBV12-3/TRBV12-4
CASSWVDQPQHF
TGTGCCAGCAGTTGGGTAGATCAGCCCCAGCATTTT
>TRBJ2-4|NA|NA|TRBV6-5
CASSYGTDLAKNIQYF
TGTGCCAGCAGTTATGGGACGGACTTAGCCAAAAACATTCAGTACTTC
>TRBJ2-1|NA|many|TRBV6-5
CASSYTAYNEQFF
TGTGCCAGCAGTTACACAGCCTACAATGAGCAGTTCTTC
>TRBJ2-3|NA|few|TRBV7-3
CASSLTDGWSTQYF
TGTGCCAGCAGCTTAACGGACGGTTGGAGTACGCAGTATTTT
>TRBJ1-2|NA|few|TRBV4-1
CASSQDSGFNYGYTF
TGCGCCAGCAGCCAAGATTCCGGGTTCAACTATGGCTACACCTTC
>TRBJ2-2|TRBD2|few|TRBV30
CASGLAYTGELFF
TGTGCCTCGGGACTAGCTTACACCGGGGAGCTGTTTTTT